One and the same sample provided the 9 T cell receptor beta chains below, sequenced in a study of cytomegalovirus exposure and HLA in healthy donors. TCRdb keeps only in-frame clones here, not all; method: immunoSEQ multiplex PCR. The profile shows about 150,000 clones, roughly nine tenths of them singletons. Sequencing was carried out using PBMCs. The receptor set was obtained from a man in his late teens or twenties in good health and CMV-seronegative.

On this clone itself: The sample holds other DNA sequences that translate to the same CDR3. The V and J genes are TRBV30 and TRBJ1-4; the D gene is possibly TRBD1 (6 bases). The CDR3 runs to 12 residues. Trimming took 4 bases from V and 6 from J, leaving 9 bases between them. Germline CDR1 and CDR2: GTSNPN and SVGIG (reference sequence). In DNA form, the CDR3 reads TGTGCCTGGAAAGGGGGGGATGAAAAACTGTTTTTT. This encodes CAWKGGDEKLFF.

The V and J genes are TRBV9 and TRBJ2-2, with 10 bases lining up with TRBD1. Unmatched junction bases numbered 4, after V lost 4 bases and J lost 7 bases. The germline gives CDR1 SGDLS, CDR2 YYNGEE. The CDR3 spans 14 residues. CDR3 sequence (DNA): TGTGCCAGCAGCCCCGGGACAGGGGTCGGGGAGCTGTTTTTT. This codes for CASSPGTGVGELFF.

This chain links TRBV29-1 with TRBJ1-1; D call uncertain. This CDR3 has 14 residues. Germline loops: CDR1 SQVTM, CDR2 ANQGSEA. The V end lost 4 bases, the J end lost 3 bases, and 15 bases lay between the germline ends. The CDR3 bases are TGCAGCGTTGTCCCTTCAACCGGGTACACTGAAGCTTTCTTT. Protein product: CSVVPSTGYTEAFF.

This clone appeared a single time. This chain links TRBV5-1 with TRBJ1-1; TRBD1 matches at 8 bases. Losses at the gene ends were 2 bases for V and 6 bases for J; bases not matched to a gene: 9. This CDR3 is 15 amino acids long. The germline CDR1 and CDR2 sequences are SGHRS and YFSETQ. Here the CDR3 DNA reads TGCGCCAGCAGCTTAGCGCCTCAGGGGGCGGCTGAAGCTTTCTTT. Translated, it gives CASSLAPQGAAEAFF.

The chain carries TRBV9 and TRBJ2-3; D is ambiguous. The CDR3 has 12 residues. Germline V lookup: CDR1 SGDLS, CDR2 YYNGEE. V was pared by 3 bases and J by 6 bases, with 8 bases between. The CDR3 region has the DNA TGTGCCAGCAGCGCGAGTTTCGATACGCAGTATTTT. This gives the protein CASSASFDTQYF.

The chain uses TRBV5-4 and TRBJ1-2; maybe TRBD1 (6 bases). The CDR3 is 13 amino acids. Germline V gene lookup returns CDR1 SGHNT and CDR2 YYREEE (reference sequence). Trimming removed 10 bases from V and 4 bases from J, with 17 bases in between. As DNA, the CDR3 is TGTGCCGCCCGTAAAACAGGGTCCTATGGCTACACCTTC. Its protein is CAARKTGSYGYTF. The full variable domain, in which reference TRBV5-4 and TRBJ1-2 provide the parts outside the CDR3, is ETGVTQSPTHLIKTRGQQVTLRCSSQSGHNTVSWYQQALGQGPQFIFQYYREEENGRGNFPPRFSGLQFPNYSSELNVNALELDDSALYLCAARKTGSYGYTFGSGTRLTVV.

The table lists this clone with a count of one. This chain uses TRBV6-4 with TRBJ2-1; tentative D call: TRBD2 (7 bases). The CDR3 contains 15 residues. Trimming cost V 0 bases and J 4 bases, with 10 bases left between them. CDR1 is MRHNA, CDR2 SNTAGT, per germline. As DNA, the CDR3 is TGTGCCAGCAGTGACTCGGCGGGGGCATACAATGAGCAGTTCTTC. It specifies CASSDSAGAYNEQFF.

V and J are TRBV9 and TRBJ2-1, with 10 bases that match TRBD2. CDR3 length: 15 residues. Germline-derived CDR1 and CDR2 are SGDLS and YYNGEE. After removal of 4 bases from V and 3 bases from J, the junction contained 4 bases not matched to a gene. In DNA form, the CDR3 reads TGTGCCAGCAGCCCAAGCGGGAGGGACTACAATGAGCAGTTCTTC. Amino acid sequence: CASSPSGRDYNEQFF.

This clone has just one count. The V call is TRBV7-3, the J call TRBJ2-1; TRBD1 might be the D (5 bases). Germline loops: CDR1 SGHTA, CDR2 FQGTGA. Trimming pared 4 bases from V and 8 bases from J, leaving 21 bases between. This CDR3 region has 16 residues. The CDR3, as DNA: TGTGCCAGCAGCTCGGAAAGGTCCGCGCAGGGCCATGAGCAGTTCTTC. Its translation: CASSSERSAQGHEQFF.